This paragraph covers one T cell receptor beta chain sequence. Its cognate antigen is unknown. These data come from a study of cytomegalovirus exposure and HLA in healthy donors. Germline trimming cut 4 bases from V and 2 bases from J; bases unmatched to any gene: 6. The CDR3 length is 15 residues. CDR1 is LNHDA and CDR2 is SQIVND in the germline V gene (reference sequence). General study results and limits: There were some V segments, including TRBV6-2 and TRBV6-3, excluded as indistinguishable. A later analysis linked a missense DCLRE1C variant to TCR beta V- and J-gene trimming. In terms of immune exposure information, only CMV serostatus was available.

This PCR relied on a set of 60 Vbeta primers and 13 Jbeta primers. Produced via immunoSEQ multiplex PCR; TCRdb's table is partial and in-frame only. The sample includes roughly 100,000 clones. Input material: PBMCs. This sequence was found in a man aged 40-49 years in good health and CMV-seronegative. The chain joins TRBV19 to TRBJ1-2; 8 nucleotides agree with TRBD1. For the CDR3, the DNA is TGTGCCAGTAGTAAGGGACAGGCGAGAAACTATGGCTACACCTTC. It yields the protein CASSKGQARNYGYTF.